The present T cell receptor (beta chain) was sequenced within a study of blood T cell repertoires in COVID-19. Looking at the study overall: The study drew acute and convalescent COVID-19 samples from the United States, Italy and Spain. T cells, B-cell-depleted T cells, or PBMCs provided the cDNA or gDNA that served as material.

The germline V gene has CDR1 MNHEY and CDR2 SVGAGI. The CDR3 sequence is 15 residues long. Deletions cut 2 bases from V and 5 bases from J, with 15 bases between. Sequencing was performed with immunoSEQ multiplex PCR; in TCRdb, only in-frame clones are kept and a portion is missing. The data contain approximately 260,000 clones, approximately 92% of them seen just once; the ten biggest clones take up approximately 5%. The sequenced sample consisted of peripheral blood. The origin of this receptor is a woman aged 40 to 49 who had recovered from COVID-19. This rearrangement joins TRBV6-5 to TRBJ1-2, with D possibly being TRBD1 (6 bases). The CDR3 nucleotides are TGTGCCAGCAGTTACCTACAGGGATTCGGGTATGGCTACACCTTC. Protein sequence: CASSYLQGFGYGYTF.